This T cell receptor beta chain was obtained from a study of coeliac disease. At the level of the study: The study queried TRBV7-2 bias without high-resolution HLA data. Study-level results: Unbiased detection of gliadin-specific T cells was judged not feasible with this approach. Few TRB amino acid sequences were shared between samples; most were unique.

The repertoire was sequenced with immunoSEQ multiplex PCR; TCRdb's copy has only in-frame clones and lacks some. The table shows around 9,000 clones, with 67% occurring only once. The CDR3 contains 13 residues. The germline V and J ends were trimmed by 0 bases and 1 base, with 4 bases remaining between them. Germline V gene lookup returns CDR1 SGHNT and CDR2 YYREEE (reference sequence). This clone was found a few times. Its target is not known. Each fraction contributed one roughly 500,000-cell aliquot for sequencing. This clonotype was sampled from a woman aged 55-69 years with celiac disease. Source material: lamina propria lymphocytes from the gut. The chain links TRBV5-4 to TRBJ2-5; no clear D gene. The CDR3 sequence is CASSLDSQETQYF. The CDR3 DNA sequence: TGTGCCAGCAGCTTGGACTCCCAAGAGACCCAGTACTTC.